The next 28 T cell receptor beta chains were all read from a single sample in a study of cytomegalovirus exposure and HLA in healthy donors. Researchers ran the PCR with 60 Vbeta and 13 Jbeta primers. Measured with immunoSEQ multiplex PCR; TCRdb has only the in-frame clones, and not every one. The sample includes 180,000 or so clones, approximately 71% of them seen just once. Sequenced material: PBMCs. All receptors come from a woman in her forties in good health and CMV-seropositive.

The chain couples TRBV9 to TRBJ2-3, with 10 bases identical to TRBD2. The germline V gene encodes CDR1 SGDLS and CDR2 YYNGEE. Germline trimming cut 3 bases from V and 5 bases from J; bases unmatched to any gene: 9. The length of the CDR3 is 16 residues. The CDR3 protein is CASSAEGLAGVDTQYF. DNA of the CDR3: TGTGCCAGCAGCGCAGAGGGGCTAGCGGGAGTAGATACGCAGTATTTT.

The V call is TRBV18, the J call TRBJ2-5, with 9 nucleotides matching TRBD1. V was pared by 3 bases and J by 13 bases, with 12 bases of the junction left unmatched. This CDR3 region has 14 residues. The germline V gene has CDR1 KGHSH and CDR2 LQKENI. In nucleotides, the CDR3 is TGTGCCAGCTCACCGGGCTTCGAACAGGGGGCAGGGTACTTC. It encodes CASSPGFEQGAGYF.

The chain couples TRBV2 to TRBJ2-5, with 9 bases aligning to TRBD2. The CDR3 length is 16 residues. Trimming cost V 5 bases and J 5 bases; bases outside gene matches: 12. CDR1 and CDR2 from the germline V gene are SNHLY and FYNNEI. In nucleotides, the CDR3 is TGTGCCAGCAGTTCCCCCGTAGCGGGAGTAGGGGAGACCCAGTACTTC. Amino acid sequence: CASSSPVAGVGETQYF.

This clone was counted a single time. The chain is built from TRBV5-1 and TRBJ1-1; weak D call: TRBD1 (5 bases). This CDR3 has 14 residues. Trimming removed 6 bases at V and 1 base at J, with 13 bases between. Germline V CDR1 and CDR2: SGHRS, YFSETQ. CDR3 amino acids: CASMRQGANTEAFF. The CDR3 DNA reads as TGCGCCAGCATGCGTCAGGGTGCGAACACTGAAGCTTTCTTT.

In this sample, this clone turned up once. This chain connects TRBV4-1 to TRBJ1-4; no firm D call. CDR3 size: 16 residues. The V and J ends lost 2 bases and 7 bases respectively, with 17 bases between them. Per the germline V gene, CDR1 is MGHRA and CDR2 is YSYEKL. This CDR3 is CASSQRLLQKREKLFF. CDR3 DNA sequence: TGCGCCAGCAGCCAACGTCTGCTCCAAAAGCGTGAAAAACTGTTTTTT.

The chain employs TRBV28 and TRBJ2-3, with 10 nucleotides matching TRBD2. Germline values: CDR1 MDHEN, CDR2 SYDVKM. This CDR3 has 16 amino acids. Germline trimming cut 4 bases from V and 8 bases from J; bases unmatched to any gene: 12. CDR3 sequence reads: CASSSHSGGLRSTQYF. The CDR3, as DNA: TGTGCCAGCAGTTCCCATAGCGGGGGGCTAAGGTCTACGCAGTATTTT.

This clone was counted once. The V and J genes are TRBV7-2 and TRBJ2-2; possibly TRBD2 for D (6 bases). CDR1 is SGHTA and CDR2 is FQGNSA in the germline V gene. The CDR3 totals 14 residues. V was trimmed by 4 bases and J by 6 bases, leaving 12 bases between them. The CDR3 sequence: CASSSPGRSGELFF. The CDR3 nucleotides are TGTGCCAGCAGCTCACCAGGGAGGTCCGGGGAGCTGTTTTTT.

J is TRBJ1-1 and V is TRBV20-1; 7 bases agree with TRBD1. Looked up from germline, CDR1 is DFQATT and CDR2 is SNEGSKA (reference sequence). V shed 6 bases and J 11 bases; nucleotides not matched to a gene: 6. CDR3 size: 10 residues. The CDR3: CSATRGYAFF. The CDR3 coding sequence is TGCAGTGCCACCAGGGGGTATGCTTTCTTT.

This clone was counted a few times. The chain couples TRBV19 to TRBJ2-1; D perhaps matches TRBD2 (6 bases). This CDR3 is 14 amino acids long. V lost 3 bases and J 14 bases, leaving 20 bases between the germline ends. The germline CDR1 and CDR2 sequences are LNHDA and SQIVND (reference sequence). Here the CDR3 reads CASSMSGGVWGEFF. CDR3 nucleotide sequence: TGTGCCAGTAGTATGTCCGGTGGGGTCTGGGGGGAGTTCTTC.

The rearrangement links TRBV10-3 to TRBJ1-2; D ambiguous. The CDR3 runs to 15 residues. Trimming removed 0 bases from V and 4 bases from J, with 12 bases in between. Looked up from germline, CDR1 is ENHRY and CDR2 is SYGVKD. CDR3 loop: CAISESTGVSYGYTF. In DNA, the CDR3 is TGTGCCATCAGTGAGTCGACCGGGGTTAGCTATGGCTACACCTTC.

The rearrangement uses TRBV18 and TRBJ1-1, with 7 bases fitting TRBD1. The trim removed 6 bases at V and 6 bases at J, leaving 16 bases unmatched. The germline gives CDR1 KGHSH, CDR2 LQKENI. This CDR3 comprises 16 residues. CDR3 bases: TGTGCCAGCTCGCAGGAGGAGGGGGCGCGTCGCGCTGAAGCTTTCTTT. The encoded protein is CASSQEEGARRAEAFF.

A remark on this clone: The junction departs from germline at one end; a sequencing error may be responsible. V is TRBV30 and J is TRBJ1-5; the D gene is possibly TRBD1 (5 bases). Germline values: CDR1 GTSNPN, CDR2 SVGIG (reference sequence). This CDR3 is 13 amino acids long. The CDR3 is CAWGIDSTQPQHF. The DNA of the CDR3 is TGTGCCTGGGGAATAGACAGCACTCAGCCCCAGCATTTT.

The chain combines TRBV28 with TRBJ2-7; D is unresolved. The CDR3 is 14 amino acids. CDR1 and CDR2 (germline): MDHEN, SYDVKM. V was clipped by 4 bases and J by 1 base, with 11 bases between them. In DNA form, the CDR3 reads TGTGCCAGCAGTTCCTTTGGCAGATCCTACGAGCAGTACTTC. This translates into CASSSFGRSYEQYF.

CDR3 residues: CASSYSEVSGANVLTF. Here the CDR3 DNA reads TGTGCCAGCAGTTATTCCGAGGTCTCTGGGGCCAACGTCCTGACTTTC. This chain joins TRBV6-5 and TRBJ2-6; unclear D gene. This CDR3 has 16 residues. CDR1 and CDR2 (germline): MNHEY, SVGAGI. V was cut by 3 bases and J by 0 bases, with 9 bases left in between.

The rearrangement joins TRBV19 to TRBJ2-1; 13 bases align to TRBD2. The CDR3 extends over 18 amino acids. The germline CDR1 and CDR2 sequences are LNHDA and SQIVND (reference sequence). The ends lost 5 bases at V and 0 bases at J; junction bases unmatched: 7. The CDR3 DNA sequence: TGTGCCAGTAGTGCGGGACTAGCGGGATTGGTCTCCTACAATGAGCAGTTCTTC. It encodes CASSAGLAGLVSYNEQFF.

The chain employs TRBV5-6 and TRBJ1-5, with D unresolved. The CDR3 runs 12 residues. Germline-derived CDR1 and CDR2 are SGHDT and YYEEEE. Between the trimmed V and J ends, which lost 0 bases and 8 bases, there was a span of 6 bases. CDR3 sequence (DNA): TGTGCCAGCAGCTTGGGTCGGGAGCCCCAGCATTTT. It is translated as CASSLGREPQHF.

The V gene is TRBV5-4, the J gene TRBJ2-5; tentative D call: TRBD2 (6 bases). CDR3 length: 13 amino acids. Germline-derived CDR1 and CDR2 are SGHNT and YYREEE (reference sequence). Trimming pared 2 bases from V and 5 bases from J, leaving 10 bases between. CDR3 loop: CASSFPLAETQYF. The CDR3 DNA sequence: TGTGCCAGCAGCTTTCCTCTAGCGGAGACCCAGTACTTC.

The chain couples TRBV7-6 to TRBJ2-3; 7 bases align to TRBD1. Looked up from germline, CDR1 is SGHVS and CDR2 is FNYEAQ. Trimming removed 5 bases from V and 1 base from J; junction bases left unmatched: 6. The CDR3 is 15 amino acids. CDR3 in amino acids: CASSVHRGGTDTQYF. The CDR3 DNA reads as TGTGCCAGCAGCGTACACAGGGGCGGCACAGATACGCAGTATTTT.

This clone was detected only once. The rearrangement uses TRBV28 and TRBJ2-3; TRBD2 matches 7 bases. Trimming at V came to 6 bases and at J to 1 base, leaving 10 bases not matched to a gene. Germline V gene data show CDR1 as MDHEN and CDR2 as SYDVKM. This CDR3 comprises 16 residues. CDR3 residues: CASRALALAGTDTQYF. In DNA form, the CDR3 reads TGTGCCAGCAGGGCTCTGGCGCTAGCGGGCACAGATACGCAGTATTTT.

This rearrangement joins TRBV5-1 to TRBJ1-4, with D hard to call. CDR1 SGHRS and CDR2 YFSETQ come from the germline V gene. V gave up 4 bases and J gave up 8 bases, with 15 bases separating them. This CDR3 region has 14 residues. The CDR3 sequence is CASSQFNNGEKLFF. CDR3 bases: TGCGCCAGCAGCCAATTTAACAACGGGGAAAAACTGTTTTTT.

The J gene is TRBJ1-1, the V gene TRBV28, with TRBD1 matching over 9 bases. The J segment lost 5 bases and the V segment lost 2 bases, leaving 6 bases of the junction unmatched. Germline V gives CDR1 MDHEN, CDR2 SYDVKM. CDR3 size: 15 residues. CDR3 region: CASSLSGTGSTEAFF. CDR3 DNA: TGTGCCAGCAGTTTAAGTGGGACAGGGAGTACTGAAGCTTTCTTT. Filled out from reference TRBV28 and TRBJ1-1, the complete variable domain reads DVKVTQSSRYLVKRTGEKVFLECVQDMDHENMFWYRQDPGLGLRLIYFSYDVKMKEKGDIPEGYSVSREKKERFSLILESASTNQTSMYLCASSLSGTGSTEAFFGQGTRLTVV.

The chain uses TRBV7-8 and TRBJ1-2; D not resolved. Germline V gene lookup returns CDR1 SGHVS and CDR2 FQNEAQ. Trimming stripped 3 bases from V and 3 bases from J, with 17 bases between. CDR3 size: 16 residues. In DNA, the CDR3 is TGTGCCAGCAGCTTGTACAGATTCGCAAGAGACTATGGCTACACCTTC. Translated: CASSLYRFARDYGYTF.

The V and J genes are TRBV28 and TRBJ1-2; D is perhaps TRBD1 (5 bases). V shed 6 bases and J shed 6 bases, with 14 bases lying between them. CDR1 is MDHEN and CDR2 is SYDVKM in the germline V gene. The CDR3 loop spans 13 amino acids. This CDR3 is CASRSQGNDGYTF. DNA of the CDR3: TGTGCCAGCAGGTCGCAGGGTAATGATGGCTACACCTTC.

V and J are TRBV5-3 and TRBJ1-5; D unclear. TRBV5-3 is designated an ORF whose function remains uncertain. V was clipped by 4 bases and J by 4 bases, with 12 bases between them. The CDR3 sequence is 14 residues long. CDR3 in amino acids: CARSVLGRNQPQHF. Written as DNA, the CDR3 is TGTGCCAGAAGCGTTCTAGGGAGGAATCAGCCCCAGCATTTT.

This chain uses TRBV4-2 with TRBJ2-3, with D unresolved. CDR1 LGHNA and CDR2 YNFKEQ come from the germline V gene. The CDR3 runs to 19 residues. The V and J ends lost 2 bases and 0 bases respectively, with 21 bases between them. CDR3 DNA: TGTGCCAGCAGCCAAACACCGAACCCCAGTACCCGTAGCACAGATACGCAGTATTTT. Protein: CASSQTPNPSTRSTDTQYF.

The J gene is TRBJ2-1, the V gene TRBV18, with 15 nucleotides matching TRBD2. The CDR3 has 19 residues. After removal of 3 bases from V and 7 bases from J, the junction contained 13 bases not matched to a gene. The V gene's germline CDR1 is KGHSH and CDR2 LQKENI. In DNA form, the CDR3 reads TGTGCCAGCTCACCGGGACTAGCGGGAGGATCCAGTGGTTGGAATGAGCAGTTCTTC. This encodes CASSPGLAGGSSGWNEQFF.

The V and J genes are TRBV30 and TRBJ1-5; no clear D. Germline V gives CDR1 GTSNPN, CDR2 SVGIG (reference sequence). Deletions cut 8 bases from V and 6 bases from J, with 11 bases between. This CDR3 spans 11 amino acids. This chain's CDR3 is CAGDVIQPQHF. In DNA form, the CDR3 reads TGTGCCGGAGACGTTATTCAGCCCCAGCATTTT.

The genes are TRBV28 and TRBJ1-4; perhaps TRBD1 as D (5 bases). There are 14 residues in the CDR3. V shed 6 bases and J shed 2 bases, with 10 bases lying between them. CDR1 and CDR2 (germline): MDHEN, SYDVKM. CDR3 in DNA: TGTGCCAGCAGCCAGGGAGGCACTAATGAAAAACTGTTTTTT. Translated: CASSQGGTNEKLFF.